This TCR beta chain came from a study of blood T cell repertoires in COVID-19. For the study at large: Samples came from the United States, Italy and Spain, spanning acute and convalescent COVID-19.

How the authors handled the data: Quantification of nucleated cells was approximated via reference gene primer amplification. The protocol was immunoSEQ multiplex PCR, while the TCRdb copy is restricted to in-frame clones and leaves out a portion. V, J and clone size were drawn from that table, and D and trimming were deduced from the DNA. The sample carries approximately 300,000 clones, roughly nine tenths recorded once. Germline V gene data show CDR1 as SGHVS and CDR2 as FNYEAQ. This CDR3 is built from 14 residues. The V gene lost 9 bases and the J gene lost 4 bases, with 16 bases spanning the gap. Assignments of participants to cohorts depended upon their own reported clinical history.

Sequencing was done on a sample of PBMCs or T cells enriched from blood (not recorded which). The gene calls are TRBV7-6 and TRBJ2-1; a possible D gene is TRBD2 (6 bases). The sequence was obtained from a woman between 25 and 40 years old who had recovered from COVID-19. CDR3 DNA: TGTGCCAGGTTTGCGGGGCTTCCTTACAATGAGCAGTTCTTC. As protein: CARFAGLPYNEQFF. The whole variable domain, remainder taken from reference TRBV7-6 and TRBJ2-1, is GAGVSQSPRYKVTKRGQDVALRCDPISGHVSLYWYRQALGQGPEFLTYFNYEAQQDKSGLPNDRFSAERPEGSISTLTIQRTEQRDSAMYRCARFAGLPYNEQFFGPGTRLTVL.